These 20 T cell receptor beta chains originate from one sample sequenced in a study of blood T cell repertoires in COVID-19. Sequencing was performed with immunoSEQ multiplex PCR; in TCRdb, only in-frame clones are kept and a portion is missing. The top ten clones hold less than 6% of a sample with about 220,000 clones, approximately 78% of them seen once. The material sequenced was peripheral blood. All receptors come from a woman between 70 and 85 years old with COVID-19, enrolled during active disease.

The DNA for the CDR3 is TGTGCCAGCAGCCGGGACAGCTACAATCAGCCCCAGCATTTT. This encodes CASSRDSYNQPQHF. The rearrangement joins TRBV2 to TRBJ1-5; 7 nucleotides line up with TRBD1. This CDR3 contains 14 residues. The germline gives CDR1 SNHLY, CDR2 FYNNEI. V lost 6 bases, J lost 3 bases, and 5 bases stayed unmatched.

The chain is built from TRBV29-1 and TRBJ1-4; D may be TRBD1 (5 bases). V was clipped by 6 bases and J by 6 bases, with 11 bases between them. Germline V CDR1 and CDR2: SQVTM, ANQGSEA. This CDR3 has 12 residues. The CDR3 nucleotides read TGCAGCGTCGCGGGGGGTGATGAAAAACTGTTTTTT. Translated, it gives CSVAGGDEKLFF.

This chain links TRBV2 with TRBJ2-7, with D possibly matching TRBD2 (5 bases). The germline CDR1 and CDR2 sequences are SNHLY and FYNNEI. This CDR3 has 11 amino acids. V lost 7 bases, J lost 4 bases, and 8 bases lay in between. The CDR3 bases are TGTGCCAGCACCCCGGGATACGAGCAGTACTTC. Residues: CASTPGYEQYF. Looking up the rest from reference TRBV2 and TRBJ2-7 gives the full variable domain: EPEVTQTPSHQVTQMGQEVILRCVPISNHLYFYWYRQILGQKVEFLVSFYNNEISEKSEIFDDQFSVERPDGSNFTLKIRSTKLEDSAMYFCASTPGYEQYFGPGTRLTVT.

As to this clone: This specimen includes other DNA sequences encoding the same CDR3. The chain combines TRBV18 with TRBJ1-5; TRBD1 agrees at 9 bases. V lost 2 bases and J lost 5; bases outside the gene matches: 1. The CDR3 loop spans 14 amino acids. Germline CDR1 and CDR2: KGHSH and LQKENI. This chain's CDR3 is CASSPRQGDQPQHF. DNA of the CDR3: TGTGCCAGCTCACCAAGACAGGGGGATCAGCCCCAGCATTTT.

Only one count was recorded for this clone. The sample holds other DNA sequences that translate to the same CDR3. The V call is TRBV28, the J call TRBJ2-7; 11 bases match TRBD2. Trimming took 5 bases from V and 2 from J; bases not matched to a gene: 2. CDR1 MDHEN and CDR2 SYDVKM come from the germline V gene. The CDR3 sequence is 14 residues long. The CDR3 protein is CASSKLAGAYEQYF. The CDR3 DNA sequence: TGTGCCAGCAGTAAACTAGCGGGAGCCTACGAGCAGTACTTC.

The J gene is TRBJ2-7, the V gene TRBV2; 10 nucleotides align to TRBD2. V shed 6 bases, J shed 6 bases, and the junction held 8 bases outside the gene matches. Per the germline V gene, CDR1 is SNHLY and CDR2 is FYNNEI. The CDR3 runs to 14 residues. The CDR3 region is CASRRLAGEGEQYF. DNA for the CDR3: TGTGCCAGCAGGCGCCTAGCGGGAGAAGGCGAGCAGTACTTC.

The genes are TRBV15 and TRBJ2-7; tentatively, D is TRBD1 (5 bases). The V end was cut by 0 bases, the J end by 0 bases, with 18 bases between. This CDR3 comprises 18 residues. The germline V gene encodes CDR1 LNHNV and CDR2 YYDKDF (reference sequence). The CDR3 spells CATSRDSDSTHRSYEQYF. In DNA, the CDR3 is TGTGCCACCAGCAGAGATTCCGACAGCACCCATCGCTCCTACGAGCAGTACTTC.

This clone is a singleton in its sample. The chain is built from TRBV5-6 and TRBJ1-4, with 7 nucleotides matching TRBD1. Trimming at V came to 3 bases and at J to 8 bases, leaving 7 bases not matched to a gene. CDR1 SGHDT and CDR2 YYEEEE come from the germline V gene. CDR3 length equals 14 residues. The CDR3 sequence is CASSYRDSGEKLFF. For the CDR3, the DNA is TGTGCCAGCAGCTACCGGGACAGTGGGGAAAAACTGTTTTTT.

This clone was seen a handful of times. The chain is built from TRBV13 and TRBJ1-4; TRBD1 aligns across 7 bases. Germline V gene sequence: CDR1 PRHDT, CDR2 FYEKMQ (reference sequence). The CDR3 covers 14 residues. Germline trimming cut 5 bases from V and 7 bases from J; bases unmatched to any gene: 7. The CDR3 DNA is TGTGCCAGCAGCGCTCGACAGGGTGGTGAAAAACTGTTTTTT. This codes for CASSARQGGEKLFF.

The chain couples TRBV27 to TRBJ1-1; 10 nucleotides line up with TRBD1. The J segment lost 4 bases and the V segment lost 6 bases, leaving 5 bases of the junction unmatched. The CDR3 length is 14 residues. The germline CDR1 and CDR2 sequences are MNHEY and SMNVEV (reference sequence). The CDR3: CASRGQGVGTEAFF. CDR3 nucleotide sequence: TGTGCCAGCAGAGGACAGGGGGTGGGCACTGAAGCTTTCTTT.

This chain links TRBV11-2 with TRBJ2-2; 7 bases line up with TRBD1. This CDR3 comprises 14 residues. The V gene's germline CDR1 is SGHAT and CDR2 FQNNGV. V was clipped by 3 bases and J by 5 bases; unmatched bases: 3. CDR3 region: CASSFRGWTGELFF. CDR3 DNA: TGTGCCAGCAGCTTCAGGGGGTGGACCGGGGAGCTGTTTTTT. Together with reference TRBV11-2 and TRBJ2-2, the CDR3 gives the full variable domain: EAGVAQSPRYKIIEKRQSVAFWCNPISGHATLYWYQQILGQGPKLLIQFQNNGVVDDSQLPKDRFSAERLKGVDSTLKIQPAKLEDSAVYLCASSFRGWTGELFFGEGSRLTVL.

This clone was detected only once. The chain carries TRBV7-8 and TRBJ2-6; D gene unclear. The CDR3 runs to 17 residues. Trimming removed 5 bases from V and 0 bases from J, with 14 bases in between. Germline V gene data show CDR1 as SGHVS and CDR2 as FQNEAQ. The chain's CDR3 is CASSLETFPSGANVLTF. DNA of the CDR3: TGTGCCAGCAGCCTAGAGACATTCCCCTCTGGGGCCAACGTCCTGACTTTC.

The chain couples TRBV7-9 to TRBJ2-3; 7 positions match TRBD1. CDR1 and CDR2 from the germline V gene are SEHNR and FQNEAQ (reference sequence). The CDR3 covers 16 residues. V lost 3 bases, J lost 2 bases, and 8 bases stayed unmatched. The CDR3 DNA is TGTGCCAGCAGCTTTGGACGGACAGGAGCCACAGATACGCAGTATTTT. Translation: CASSFGRTGATDTQYF.

The chain is built from TRBV3-1 (or the pseudogene TRBV3-2) and TRBJ2-7; tentatively, D is TRBD1 (6 bases). Germline CDR1 reads LGHDT; CDR2 reads YNNKEL (reference sequence). V shed 4 bases and J shed 0 bases, with 16 bases lying between them. This CDR3 spans 16 amino acids. The chain's CDR3 is CASSPYRDTSSYEQYF. The CDR3 DNA reads as TGTGCCAGCAGCCCGTACCGGGACACTAGCTCCTACGAGCAGTACTTC.

The chain joins TRBV6-2 or TRBV6-3 to TRBJ1-2, with D uncertain. Per germline, CDR1 MNHEY and CDR2 SVGEGT. With 7 bases removed from V and 7 bases from J, the gap between germline ends came to 16 bases. The CDR3 loop spans 13 amino acids. As DNA, the CDR3 is TGTGCCAGCACCCCCCGCGGCGGGAGTGGCTACACCTTC. Its translation is CASTPRGGSGYTF.

This chain joins TRBV28 and TRBJ2-1, with D perhaps matching TRBD2 (6 bases). Germline-derived CDR1 and CDR2 are MDHEN and SYDVKM. V was pared by 7 bases and J by 4 bases, with 14 bases between. The CDR3 totals 14 residues. CDR3 sequence (DNA): TGTGCCAGCATAGGCGGGATTGCATACAATGAGCAGTTCTTC. Translation: CASIGGIAYNEQFF.

CDR3 in DNA: TGTGCCAGCAGTGTCCCCGGGACTAGCGGCCACGAGCAGTACTTC. The encoded protein is CASSVPGTSGHEQYF. The rearrangement links TRBV2 to TRBJ2-7; TRBD2 matches at 11 bases. The CDR3 totals 15 residues. Germline lookup yields CDR1 SNHLY and CDR2 FYNNEI. Unmatched junction bases numbered 7, after V lost 4 bases and J lost 5 bases.

V gene TRBV28 combines with J gene TRBJ1-3; D is unclear. The CDR3 covers 13 residues. V was pared by 10 bases and J by 0 bases, with 10 bases between. Germline-derived CDR1 and CDR2 are MDHEN and SYDVKM. The CDR3 region is CATGSLSGNTIYF. The CDR3 bases are TGTGCCACCGGGAGTCTCTCTGGAAACACCATATATTTT.

The gene calls are TRBV5-1 and TRBJ2-3; 13 nucleotides align to TRBD2. V gave up 1 base and J gave up 5 bases; unmatched junction bases: 4. CDR1 is SGHRS and CDR2 is YFSETQ in the germline V gene. The CDR3 loop spans 16 amino acids. In nucleotides, the CDR3 is TGCGCCAGCAGCTTGCAACTAGCGGGAGGGCAAGATACGCAGTATTTT. It codes for CASSLQLAGGQDTQYF.

This clone is labeled as large. The genes are TRBV9 and TRBJ1-1, with D perhaps TRBD1 (5 bases). V shed 2 bases and J shed 0 bases, with 8 bases lying between them. Germline CDR1 SGDLS, CDR2 YYNGEE. The CDR3 spans 14 residues. The CDR3 DNA reads TGTGCCAGCAGCGTGGACATTATGAACACTGAAGCTTTCTTT. It specifies CASSVDIMNTEAFF.